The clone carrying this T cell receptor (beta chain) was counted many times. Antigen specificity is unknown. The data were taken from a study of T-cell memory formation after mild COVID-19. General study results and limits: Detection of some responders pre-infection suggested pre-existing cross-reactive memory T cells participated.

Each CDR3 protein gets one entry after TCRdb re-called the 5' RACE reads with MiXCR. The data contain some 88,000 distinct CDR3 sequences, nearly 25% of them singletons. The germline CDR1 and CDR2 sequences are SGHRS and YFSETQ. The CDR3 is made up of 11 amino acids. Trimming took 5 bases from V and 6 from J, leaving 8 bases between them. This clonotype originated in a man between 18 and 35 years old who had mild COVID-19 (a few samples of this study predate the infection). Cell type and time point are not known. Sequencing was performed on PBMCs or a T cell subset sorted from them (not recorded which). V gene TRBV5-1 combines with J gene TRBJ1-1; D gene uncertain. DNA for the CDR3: TGCGCCAGCAGGACCGGCGCTGAAGCTTTCTTT. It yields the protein CASRTGAEAFF.